This section outlines one T cell receptor (beta chain) sequence together with its context. The entry originates in a study of blood T cell repertoires in COVID-19. Turning to the study itself: The study drew acute and convalescent COVID-19 samples from the United States, Italy and Spain. PBMCs, B-cell-depleted T cells, or T cells were the source of the cDNA or gDNA that made up the material.

Original methodology: Amplification of reference gene primers was used by the study to estimate nucleated cell counts. The repertoire was sequenced with immunoSEQ multiplex PCR; TCRdb's copy has only in-frame clones and lacks some. V and J calls and clone size are as listed in that table; D and trimming were resolved from the DNA. The table records approximately 80,000 clones, about 88% of them present only once. This CDR3 comprises 15 residues. CDR1 SGHRS and CDR2 YFSETQ come from the germline V gene. Losses at the gene ends were 0 bases for V and 5 bases for J; bases not matched to a gene: 4. The source of this sequence is a human donor in a cohort sampled during active COVID-19. V is TRBV5-1 and J is TRBJ2-2; 7 bases align to TRBD2. The sequenced sample was peripheral blood. CDR3 bases: TGCGCCAGCAGCTTGGGGGTTAGCGGGACCGGGGAGCTGTTTTTT. Translated, it gives CASSLGVSGTGELFF.